This T cell receptor beta chain was obtained from a study of monozygotic twins with inflammatory bowel disease. Making cDNA involved eight separate reactions per sample. TCRdb reworked the 5' RACE reads into one entry per CDR3 protein, no DNA. Its table records over 350,000 distinct CDR3 sequences. On this clonotype itself: Its target is unknown.

The template was total RNA from whole blood, with no T cell sorting. Germline V gene lookup returns CDR1 KGHDR and CDR2 SFDVKD. This CDR3 is 16 amino acids long. Regarding the study as a whole: No difference in repertoire similarity was seen between concordant and discordant twins, possibly because power was limited.

The sequence derives from a human donor with ulcerative colitis or Crohn's disease, or a healthy co-twin of an affected twin (not recorded which). Input material: blood. V gene TRBV24-1 combines with J gene TRBJ2-2; TCRdb proposes TRBD1, but this gene call is untestable without DNA. This CDR3 is CATSDPGRGDTGELFF.